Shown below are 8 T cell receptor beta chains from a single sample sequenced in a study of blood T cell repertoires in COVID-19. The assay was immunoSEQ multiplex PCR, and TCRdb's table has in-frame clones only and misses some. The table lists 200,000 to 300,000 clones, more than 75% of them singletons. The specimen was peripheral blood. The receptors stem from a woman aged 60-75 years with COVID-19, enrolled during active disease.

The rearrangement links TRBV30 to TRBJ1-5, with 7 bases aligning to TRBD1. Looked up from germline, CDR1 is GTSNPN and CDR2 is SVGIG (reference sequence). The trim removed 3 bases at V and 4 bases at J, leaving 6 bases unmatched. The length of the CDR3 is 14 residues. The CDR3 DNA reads TGTGCCTGGAGGTCTACAGGGGAGAATCAGCCCCAGCATTTT. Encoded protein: CAWRSTGENQPQHF.

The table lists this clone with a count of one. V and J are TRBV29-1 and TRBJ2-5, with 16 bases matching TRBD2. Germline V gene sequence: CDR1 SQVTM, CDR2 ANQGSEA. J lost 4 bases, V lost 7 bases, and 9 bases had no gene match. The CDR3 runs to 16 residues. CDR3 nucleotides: TGCAGCGCTAAGGGACTAGCGGGAGGGGTCAGAGAGACCCAGTACTTC. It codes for CSAKGLAGGVRETQYF.

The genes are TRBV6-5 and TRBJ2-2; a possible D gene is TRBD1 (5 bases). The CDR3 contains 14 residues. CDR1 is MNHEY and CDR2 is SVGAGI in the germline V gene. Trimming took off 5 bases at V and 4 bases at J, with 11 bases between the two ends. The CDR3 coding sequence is TGTGCCAGCAGTAGGGGTCAAACCACCGGGGAGCTGTTTTTT. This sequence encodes CASSRGQTTGELFF.

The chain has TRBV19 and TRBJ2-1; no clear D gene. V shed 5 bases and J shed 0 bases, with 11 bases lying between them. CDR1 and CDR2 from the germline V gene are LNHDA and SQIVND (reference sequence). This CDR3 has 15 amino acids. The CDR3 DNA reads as TGTGCCAGTAGTCTTGGCCCTAGCTCCTACAATGAGCAGTTCTTC. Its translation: CASSLGPSSYNEQFF.

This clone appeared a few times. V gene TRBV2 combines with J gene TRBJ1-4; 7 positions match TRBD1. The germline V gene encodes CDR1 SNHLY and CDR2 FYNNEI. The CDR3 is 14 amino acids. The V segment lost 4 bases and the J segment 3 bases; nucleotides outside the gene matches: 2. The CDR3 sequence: CASSVRGPNEKLFF. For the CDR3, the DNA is TGTGCCAGCAGTGTGAGGGGGCCTAATGAAAAACTGTTTTTT.

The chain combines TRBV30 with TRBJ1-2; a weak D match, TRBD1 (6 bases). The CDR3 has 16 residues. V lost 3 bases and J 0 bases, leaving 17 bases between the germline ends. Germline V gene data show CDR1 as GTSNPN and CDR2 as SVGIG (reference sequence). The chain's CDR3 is CAWRLWQGLANYGYTF. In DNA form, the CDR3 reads TGTGCCTGGAGACTGTGGCAGGGGTTGGCTAACTATGGCTACACCTTC.

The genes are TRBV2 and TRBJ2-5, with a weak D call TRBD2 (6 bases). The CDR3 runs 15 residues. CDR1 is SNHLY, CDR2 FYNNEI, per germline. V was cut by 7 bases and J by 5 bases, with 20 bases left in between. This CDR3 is CASNTEGLRGETQYF. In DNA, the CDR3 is TGTGCCAGCAACACTGAGGGACTGAGAGGGGAGACCCAGTACTTC.

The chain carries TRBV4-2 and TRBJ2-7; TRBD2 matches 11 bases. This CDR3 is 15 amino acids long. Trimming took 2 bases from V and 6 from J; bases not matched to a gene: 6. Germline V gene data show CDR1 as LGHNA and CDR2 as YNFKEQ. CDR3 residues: CASSQIAGGGSEQYF. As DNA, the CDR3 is TGTGCCAGCAGCCAAATAGCGGGAGGGGGCTCCGAGCAGTACTTC.